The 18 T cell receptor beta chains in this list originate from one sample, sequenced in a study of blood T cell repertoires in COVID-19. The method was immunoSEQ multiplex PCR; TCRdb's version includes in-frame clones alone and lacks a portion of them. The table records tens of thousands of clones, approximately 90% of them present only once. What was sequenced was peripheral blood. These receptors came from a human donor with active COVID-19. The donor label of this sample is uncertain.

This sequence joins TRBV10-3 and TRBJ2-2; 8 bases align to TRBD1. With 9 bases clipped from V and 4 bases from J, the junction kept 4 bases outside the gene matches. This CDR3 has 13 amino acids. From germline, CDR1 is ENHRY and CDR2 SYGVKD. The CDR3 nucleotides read TGTGCCATTGGGCAGGGGGCCACCGGGGAGCTGTTTTTT. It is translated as CAIGQGATGELFF.

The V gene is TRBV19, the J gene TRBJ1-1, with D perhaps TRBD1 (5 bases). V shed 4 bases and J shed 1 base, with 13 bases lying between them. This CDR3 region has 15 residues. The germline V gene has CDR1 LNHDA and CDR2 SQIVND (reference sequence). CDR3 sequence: CASSSRADRNTEAFF. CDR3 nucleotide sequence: TGTGCCAGTAGTAGTCGAGCCGACAGGAACACTGAAGCTTTCTTT. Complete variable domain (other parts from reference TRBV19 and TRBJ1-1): DGGITQSPKYLFRKEGQNVTLSCEQNLNHDAMYWYRQDPGQGLRLIYYSQIVNDFQKGDIAEGYSVSREKKESFPLTVTSAQKNPTAFYLCASSSRADRNTEAFFGQGTRLTVV.

CDR3 protein: CASSLEHRGQAFF. CDR3 coding DNA: TGTGCCAGCAGCCTCGAGCACAGGGGGCAAGCTTTCTTT. The V call is TRBV2, the J call TRBJ1-1, with 9 bases identical to TRBD1. This CDR3 spans 13 amino acids. With 6 bases clipped from V and 9 bases from J, the junction kept 8 bases outside the gene matches. Per germline, CDR1 SNHLY and CDR2 FYNNEI.

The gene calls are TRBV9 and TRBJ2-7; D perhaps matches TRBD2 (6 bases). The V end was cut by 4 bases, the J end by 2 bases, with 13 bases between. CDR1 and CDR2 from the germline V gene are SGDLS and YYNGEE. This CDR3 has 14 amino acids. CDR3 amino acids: CASSPAGTAYEQYF. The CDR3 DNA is TGTGCCAGCAGCCCGGCGGGGACTGCCTACGAGCAGTACTTC.

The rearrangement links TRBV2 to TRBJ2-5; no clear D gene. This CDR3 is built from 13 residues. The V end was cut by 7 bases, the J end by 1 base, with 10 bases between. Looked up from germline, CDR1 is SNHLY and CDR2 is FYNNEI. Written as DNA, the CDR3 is TGTGCCAGCAACCTGGCCCGCCAAGAGACCCAGTACTTC. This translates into CASNLARQETQYF.

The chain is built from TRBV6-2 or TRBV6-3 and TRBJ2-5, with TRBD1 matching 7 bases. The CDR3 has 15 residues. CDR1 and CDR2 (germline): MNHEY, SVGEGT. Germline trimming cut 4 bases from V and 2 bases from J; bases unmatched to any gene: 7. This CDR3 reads CASSSLDRAQETQYF. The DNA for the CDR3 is TGTGCCAGCAGTTCTCTCGACAGGGCGCAAGAGACCCAGTACTTC.

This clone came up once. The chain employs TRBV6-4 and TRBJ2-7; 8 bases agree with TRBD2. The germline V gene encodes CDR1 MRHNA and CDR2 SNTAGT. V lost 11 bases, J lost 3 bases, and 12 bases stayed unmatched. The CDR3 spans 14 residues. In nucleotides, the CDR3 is TGTGCCCGCCGGGGGGGCGGGGGCTACTACGAGCAGTACTTC. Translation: CARRGGGGYYEQYF.

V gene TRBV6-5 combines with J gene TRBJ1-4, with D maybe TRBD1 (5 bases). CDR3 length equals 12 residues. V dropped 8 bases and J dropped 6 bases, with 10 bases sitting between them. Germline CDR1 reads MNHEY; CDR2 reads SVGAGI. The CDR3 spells CASGGVHEKLFF. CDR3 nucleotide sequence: TGTGCCAGCGGAGGGGTACATGAAAAACTGTTTTTT.

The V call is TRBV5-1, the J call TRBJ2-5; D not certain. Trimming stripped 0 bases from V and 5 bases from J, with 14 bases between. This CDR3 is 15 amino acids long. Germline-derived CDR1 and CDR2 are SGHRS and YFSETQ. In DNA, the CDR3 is TGCGCCAGCAGCTTGGATCGGTTCCCCGAGGAGACCCAGTACTTC. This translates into CASSLDRFPEETQYF.

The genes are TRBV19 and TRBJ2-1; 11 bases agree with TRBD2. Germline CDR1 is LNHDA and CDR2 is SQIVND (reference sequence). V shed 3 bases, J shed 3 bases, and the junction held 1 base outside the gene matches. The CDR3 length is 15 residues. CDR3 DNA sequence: TGTGCCAGTAGTATGGGGACTAGCGGCTACAATGAGCAGTTCTTC. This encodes CASSMGTSGYNEQFF.

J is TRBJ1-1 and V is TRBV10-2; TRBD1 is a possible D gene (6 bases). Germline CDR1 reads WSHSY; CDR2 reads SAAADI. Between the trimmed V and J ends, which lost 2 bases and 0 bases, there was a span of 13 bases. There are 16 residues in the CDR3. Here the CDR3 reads CASSEGGARMNTEAFF. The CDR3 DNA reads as TGCGCCAGCAGTGAGGGGGGGGCCCGAATGAACACTGAAGCTTTCTTT.

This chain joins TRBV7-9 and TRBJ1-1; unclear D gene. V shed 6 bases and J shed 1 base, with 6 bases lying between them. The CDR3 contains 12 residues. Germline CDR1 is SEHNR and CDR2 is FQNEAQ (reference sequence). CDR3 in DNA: TGTGCCAGCAGGTCCGGGAACACTGAAGCTTTCTTT. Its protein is CASRSGNTEAFF.

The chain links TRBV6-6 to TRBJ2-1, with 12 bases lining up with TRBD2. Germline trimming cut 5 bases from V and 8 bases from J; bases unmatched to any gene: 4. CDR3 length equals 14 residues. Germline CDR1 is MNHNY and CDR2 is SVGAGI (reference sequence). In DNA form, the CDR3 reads TGTGCCAGCAGTCGGACTAGCGGGGCTTATGAGCAGTTCTTC. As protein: CASSRTSGAYEQFF.

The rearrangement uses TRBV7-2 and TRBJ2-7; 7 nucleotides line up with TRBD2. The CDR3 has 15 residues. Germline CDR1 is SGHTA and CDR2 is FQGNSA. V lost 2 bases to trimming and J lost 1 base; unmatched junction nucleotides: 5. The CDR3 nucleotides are TGTGCCAGCAGCTTAAGTCCGGGGGGTTCCTACGAGCAGTACTTC. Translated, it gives CASSLSPGGSYEQYF.

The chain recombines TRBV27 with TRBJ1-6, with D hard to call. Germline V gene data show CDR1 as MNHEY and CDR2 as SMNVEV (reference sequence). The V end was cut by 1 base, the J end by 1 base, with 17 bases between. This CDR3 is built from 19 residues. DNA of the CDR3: TGTGCCAGCAGTTTATTGGGCAGCCCCCGGGGATCCTATAATTCACCCCTCCACTTT. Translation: CASSLLGSPRGSYNSPLHF.

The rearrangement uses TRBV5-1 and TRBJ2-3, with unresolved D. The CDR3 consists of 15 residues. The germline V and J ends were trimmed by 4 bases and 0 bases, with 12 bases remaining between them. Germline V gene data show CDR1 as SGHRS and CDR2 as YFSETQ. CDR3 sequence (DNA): TGCGCCAGCAGCGACTCCCCAGCCAGCACAGATACGCAGTATTTT. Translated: CASSDSPASTDTQYF.

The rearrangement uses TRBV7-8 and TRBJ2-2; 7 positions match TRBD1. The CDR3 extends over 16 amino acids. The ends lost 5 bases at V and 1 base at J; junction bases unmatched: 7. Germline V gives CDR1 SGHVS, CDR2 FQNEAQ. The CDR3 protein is CASSVRTGENTGELFF. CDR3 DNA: TGTGCCAGCAGCGTACGGACAGGCGAGAACACCGGGGAGCTGTTTTTT. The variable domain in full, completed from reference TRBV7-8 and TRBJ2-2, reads GAGVSQSPRYKVAKRGQDVALRCDPISGHVSLFWYQQALGQGPEFLTYFQNEAQLDKSGLPSDRFFAERPEGSVSTLKIQRTQQEDSAVYLCASSVRTGENTGELFFGEGSRLTVL.

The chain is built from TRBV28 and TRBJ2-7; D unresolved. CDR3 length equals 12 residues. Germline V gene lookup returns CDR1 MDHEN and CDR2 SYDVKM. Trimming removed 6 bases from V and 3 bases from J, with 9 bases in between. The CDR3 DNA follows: TGTGCCAGCAGGGTCAGGAACTACGAGCAGTACTTC. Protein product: CASRVRNYEQYF. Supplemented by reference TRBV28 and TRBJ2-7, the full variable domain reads DVKVTQSSRYLVKRTGEKVFLECVQDMDHENMFWYRQDPGLGLRLIYFSYDVKMKEKGDIPEGYSVSREKKERFSLILESASTNQTSMYLCASRVRNYEQYFGPGTRLTVT.